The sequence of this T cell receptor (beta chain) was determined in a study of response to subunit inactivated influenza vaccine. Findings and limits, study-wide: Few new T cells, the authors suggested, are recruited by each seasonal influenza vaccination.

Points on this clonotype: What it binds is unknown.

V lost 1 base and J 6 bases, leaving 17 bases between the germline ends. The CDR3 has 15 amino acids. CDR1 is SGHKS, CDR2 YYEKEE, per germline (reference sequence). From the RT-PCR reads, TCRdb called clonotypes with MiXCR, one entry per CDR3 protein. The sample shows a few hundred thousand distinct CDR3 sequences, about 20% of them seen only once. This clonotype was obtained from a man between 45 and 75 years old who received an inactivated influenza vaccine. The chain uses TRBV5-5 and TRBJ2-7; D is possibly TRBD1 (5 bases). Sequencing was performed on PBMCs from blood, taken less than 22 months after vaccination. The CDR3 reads CASSLNPDRYSEQYF. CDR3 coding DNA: TGTGCCAGCAGCTTGAACCCCGACAGATACAGCGAGCAGTACTTC. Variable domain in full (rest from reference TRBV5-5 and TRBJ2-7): DAGVTQSPTHLIKTRGQQVTLRCSPISGHKSVSWYQQVLGQGPQFIFQYYEKEERGRGNFPDRFSARQFPNYSSELNVNALLLGDSALYLCASSLNPDRYSEQYFGPGTRLTVT.